The 2 T cell receptor beta chains given below trace back to one sample, sequenced in a study of shared clonotypes between healthy human individuals. The table came from immunoSEQ multiplex PCR; TCRdb's copy has only in-frame clones and leaves some out. The table has 2,100,000 or so clones, more than 90% seen once. Sequencing was done on a sample of naive CD4+ T cells sorted from blood. The subset here: CD45RA+ positively selected. The receptors shown here come from a man between 18 and 35 years old in good health.

V gene TRBV5-1 combines with J gene TRBJ2-1, with 13 positions matching TRBD2. J was trimmed by 9 bases and V by 2 bases; bases with no gene match: 5. The CDR3 has 15 amino acids. Germline V gene data show CDR1 as SGHRS and CDR2 as YFSETQ. In nucleotides, the CDR3 is TGCGCCAGCAGCTTCACTAGCGGGGGGGCCGTTGAGCAGTTCTTC. As protein: CASSFTSGGAVEQFF.

A note on this clone: Within the sample, other DNA sequences also encode this same CDR3. The chain has TRBV6-5 and TRBJ2-7; no firm D call. Germline CDR1 reads MNHEY; CDR2 reads SVGAGI. Trimming removed 0 bases from V and 1 base from J, with 7 bases in between. This CDR3 is built from 14 residues. The CDR3 DNA is TGTGCCAGCAGTTACTCTACAGTTTCCTACGAGCAGTACTTC. This encodes CASSYSTVSYEQYF.